These 25 T cell receptor beta chains were sequenced from one sample in a study of regulatory T cells in long-lasting Graves disease. Arm-PCR of CDR3 regions and iRepertoire HTBI primers were the basis on which TCR beta libraries were built. TCRdb used MiXCR to reprocess the multiplex PCR reads, holding one entry per CDR3 protein. The sample includes almost 450,000 distinct CDR3 sequences, about 17% of them seen just once. Time point denoted: newly diagnosed GD, antithyroid drugs for less than 3 months. Preparation of the TCR library used RNA extracted from PBMCs. These data also formed part of another study, on T cells in Graves' hyperthyroidism and ophthalmopathy.

The sample was peripheral blood mononuclear cells (PBMCs), taken at new diagnosis, from a patient treated with antithyroid drugs. The origin of the receptors is a woman aged 30 to 39 with Graves disease.

This clonotype was detected only a few times. The J gene is TRBJ2-7, the V gene TRBV15; 7 bases are a match to TRBD2. V shed 2 bases, J shed 4 bases, and the junction held 8 bases outside the gene matches. CDR3 length equals 15 residues. Germline-derived CDR1 and CDR2 are LNHNV and YYDKDF (reference sequence). CDR3 DNA: TGTGCCACCAGCAGAACCCTAGCGGAGCAGTACGAGCAGTACTTC. It encodes CATSRTLAEQYEQYF.

This clonotype was observed many times. The chain joins TRBV18 to TRBJ1-2; no reliable D call. Germline V gene lookup returns CDR1 KGHSH and CDR2 LQKENI. Deletions cut 6 bases from V and 2 bases from J, with 16 bases between. There are 15 residues in the CDR3. The CDR3 spells CASSRSQTENYGYTF. Here the CDR3 DNA reads TGTGCCAGCTCCCGGTCCCAGACGGAAAACTATGGCTACACCTTC. The full variable domain, with the rest looked up from reference TRBV18 and TRBJ1-2, is NAGVMQNPRHLVRRRGQEARLRCSPMKGHSHVYWYRQLPEEGLKFMVYLQKENIIDESGMPKERFSAEFPKEGPSILRIQQVVRGDSAAYFCASSRSQTENYGYTFGSGTRLTVV.

This clonotype was seen a handful of times. The chain recombines TRBV20-1 with TRBJ2-7, with 9 bases matching TRBD2. Trimming took 3 bases from V and 6 from J; bases not matched to a gene: 9. Germline CDR1 is DFQATT and CDR2 is SNEGSKA (reference sequence). This CDR3 has 14 amino acids. The chain's CDR3 is CSARVSGSFGEQYF. The CDR3 coding sequence is TGCAGTGCTAGGGTTAGCGGGAGTTTCGGCGAGCAGTACTTC.

This clonotype has at least ten counts. CDR3: CASSNTIAGVGVEQFF. Written as DNA, the CDR3 is TGTGCCAGCAGCAACACAATAGCGGGAGTCGGGGTTGAGCAGTTCTTC. This chain uses TRBV7-2 with TRBJ2-1; TRBD2 aligns across 9 bases. V shed 5 bases and J 9 bases; nucleotides not matched to a gene: 14. Germline values: CDR1 SGHTA, CDR2 FQGNSA. CDR3 size: 16 residues.

This sequence joins TRBV15 and TRBJ2-1, with 9 bases that match TRBD2. V was clipped by 2 bases and J by 7 bases; unmatched bases: 12. CDR1 and CDR2 from the germline V gene are LNHNV and YYDKDF (reference sequence). The CDR3 covers 17 residues. Written as DNA, the CDR3 is TGTGCCACCAGCAGAACAAGGCAAGCGGGAGGCGGAAATGAGCAGTTCTTC. It specifies CATSRTRQAGGGNEQFF.

V usage is TRBV6-1 and J usage is TRBJ2-2, with 8 bases that match TRBD2. Germline CDR1 MNHNS, CDR2 SASEGT. CDR3 length: 14 amino acids. With V trimmed by 6 bases and J by 5 bases, 5 bases remained unmatched. DNA for the CDR3: TGTGCCAGCAGATCAAGCGGGAGTACCGGGGAGCTGTTTTTT. It specifies CASRSSGSTGELFF.

This chain's CDR3 is CASSPGTERSQPQHF. DNA of the CDR3: TGCGCCAGCAGCCCCGGGACAGAACGATCTCAGCCCCAGCATTTT. The rearrangement uses TRBV5-1 and TRBJ1-5, with 7 nucleotides matching TRBD1. CDR1 SGHRS and CDR2 YFSETQ come from the germline V gene. This CDR3 comprises 15 residues. Trimming at V came to 4 bases and at J to 6 bases, leaving 10 bases not matched to a gene.

DNA of the CDR3: TGTGCCAGCAGAAGGGGGACCAATATCGGGCGGACAGATACGCAGTATTTT. The encoded protein is CASRRGTNIGRTDTQYF. The rearrangement joins TRBV2 to TRBJ2-3, with D perhaps matching TRBD1 (6 bases). V lost 6 bases to trimming and J lost 3 bases, with 22 bases between them. Per the germline V gene, CDR1 is SNHLY and CDR2 is FYNNEI. There are 17 residues in the CDR3. The variable domain in full, with the rest retrieved from reference TRBV2 and TRBJ2-3, is EPEVTQTPSHQVTQMGQEVILRCVPISNHLYFYWYRQILGQKVEFLVSFYNNEISEKSEIFDDQFSVERPDGSNFTLKIRSTKLEDSAMYFCASRRGTNIGRTDTQYFGPGTRLTVL.

The chain has TRBV6-1 and TRBJ1-1, with no clear D. CDR1 and CDR2 (germline): MNHNS, SASEGT. CDR3 length: 13 residues. V dropped 6 bases and J dropped 3 bases, with 11 bases sitting between them. The CDR3 DNA sequence: TGTGCCAGCAGCTCAATTCCTTACACTGAAGCTTTCTTT. As protein: CASSSIPYTEAFF.

This clonotype was seen repeatedly, ten times or more. The genes are TRBV15 and TRBJ2-7; D perhaps matches TRBD2 (5 bases). Germline-derived CDR1 and CDR2 are LNHNV and YYDKDF (reference sequence). This CDR3 region has 17 residues. V gave up 0 bases and J gave up 5 bases, with 20 bases separating them. The CDR3, as DNA: TGTGCCACCAGCAGAGATCATGGCCGACGGGGTCCCGACGAGCAGTACTTC. This encodes CATSRDHGRRGPDEQYF.

This clonotype was counted many times. The chain carries TRBV27 and TRBJ1-1; 7 positions match TRBD1. CDR1 is MNHEY and CDR2 is SMNVEV in the germline V gene (reference sequence). The V gene end was trimmed by 3 bases and the J gene end by 5 bases; junction bases not matched to a gene: 6. This CDR3 is built from 14 residues. The CDR3 DNA sequence: TGTGCCAGCAGTTTCTATGACAGGGAGACTGAAGCTTTCTTT. It yields the protein CASSFYDRETEAFF.

This clonotype was found a few times. J is TRBJ1-6 and V is TRBV27; D gene unclear. The CDR3 sequence is 14 residues long. CDR1 and CDR2 from the germline V gene are MNHEY and SMNVEV (reference sequence). V lost 1 base and J 8 bases, leaving 9 bases between the germline ends. CDR3 DNA: TGTGCCAGCAGTTTATACTGTTGTGATTCACCCCTCCACTTT. Amino acid sequence: CASSLYCCDSPLHF.

A word on this clonotype: This likely traces to a read error, being one base from a far larger clone. The V gene is TRBV6-1, the J gene TRBJ2-5; D gene uncertain. V lost 3 bases to trimming and J lost 5 bases, with 13 bases between them. CDR1 is MNHNS and CDR2 is SASEGT in the germline V gene. The CDR3 spans 14 residues. The chain's CDR3 is CASSEWSDSETQYF. CDR3 nucleotides: TGTGCCAGCAGTGAGTGGAGTGACTCGGAGACCCAGTACTTC.

The chain couples TRBV7-2 to TRBJ2-1; 13 positions match TRBD2. V shed 4 bases, J shed 8 bases, and the junction held 5 bases outside the gene matches. The CDR3 is made up of 15 amino acids. In germline, CDR1 is SGHTA, CDR2 FQGNSA. DNA of the CDR3: TGTGCCAGCAGCTCCACTAGCGGGAGGGCCCATGAGCAGTTCTTC. Its protein is CASSSTSGRAHEQFF.

The chain is built from TRBV27 and TRBJ1-5; maybe TRBD1 (6 bases). CDR3 length: 14 amino acids. Trimming took off 5 bases at V and 9 bases at J, with 17 bases between the two ends. CDR1 is MNHEY and CDR2 is SMNVEV in the germline V gene (reference sequence). The CDR3 here is CASSDETGLGPQHF. In DNA, the CDR3 is TGTGCCAGCAGTGATGAAACAGGGTTGGGGCCCCAGCATTTT.

This clonotype came up many times. V gene TRBV18 combines with J gene TRBJ2-5; D gene unclear. Trimming shortened V by 4 bases and J by 3 bases, and 9 bases separated the two germline ends. The CDR3 loop spans 13 amino acids. Per the germline V gene, CDR1 is KGHSH and CDR2 is LQKENI. CDR3 in amino acids: CASSLGSKETQYF. Here the CDR3 DNA reads TGTGCCAGCTCACTCGGGTCAAAAGAGACCCAGTACTTC.

The rearrangement links TRBV7-9 to TRBJ1-1, with 10 bases identical to TRBD1. Germline V gives CDR1 SEHNR, CDR2 FQNEAQ (reference sequence). V shed 1 base and J 13 bases; nucleotides not matched to a gene: 3. This CDR3 comprises 12 residues. The CDR3 nucleotides read TGTGCCAGCAGCTTAGGGGGACAGGGGCATTTCTTT. Its translation: CASSLGGQGHFF.

V and J are TRBV16 and TRBJ2-1; 8 bases align to TRBD2. The germline V gene encodes CDR1 KGHSY and CDR2 FQNENV. There are 15 residues in the CDR3. The V gene end was trimmed by 7 bases and the J gene end by 4 bases; junction bases not matched to a gene: 9. For the CDR3, the DNA is TGTGCCAGCACACGGAGCGGGAGATTTTACAATGAGCAGTTCTTC. This encodes CASTRSGRFYNEQFF. The full variable domain, completed using reference TRBV16 and TRBJ2-1, is GEEVAQTPKHLVRGEGQKAKLYCAPIKGHSYVFWYQQVLKNEFKFLISFQNENVFDETGMPKERFSAKCLPNSPCSLEIQATKLEDSAVYFCASTRSGRFYNEQFFGPGTRLTVL.

This clonotype was recorded at least ten times. V usage is TRBV11-2 and J usage is TRBJ2-1; 15 bases are a match to TRBD2. This CDR3 comprises 16 residues. V shed 4 bases and J 10 bases; nucleotides not matched to a gene: 8. Germline values: CDR1 SGHAT, CDR2 FQNNGV. The CDR3 DNA reads TGTGCCAGCAGCTCCGGGACTAGCGGGAGGTTCGGGGAGCAGTTCTTC. Translation: CASSSGTSGRFGEQFF.

This clonotype was observed many times. Here the CDR3 reads CASRTGSAGDGNIQYF. The CDR3 bases are TGTGCCAGCAGGACGGGATCGGCAGGGGATGGAAACATTCAGTACTTC. The chain links TRBV28 to TRBJ2-4; tentatively, D is TRBD1 (6 bases). The CDR3 covers 16 residues. Looked up from germline, CDR1 is MDHEN and CDR2 is SYDVKM. Trimming stripped 6 bases from V and 6 bases from J, with 21 bases between.

This clonotype was observed many times. The rearrangement uses TRBV6-1 and TRBJ2-7; 7 nucleotides align to TRBD1. Germline lookup yields CDR1 MNHNS and CDR2 SASEGT. The V gene end was trimmed by 8 bases and the J gene end by 3 bases; junction bases not matched to a gene: 7. The CDR3 is 13 amino acids. CDR3 residues: CASRDSNFYEQYF. The CDR3 DNA reads TGTGCCAGCCGGGACAGCAACTTCTACGAGCAGTACTTC.

The sample holds a few counts of this clonotype. The chain employs TRBV5-1 and TRBJ2-1; the D gene is possibly TRBD1 (5 bases). Gene TRBJ2-5 matches the end of the DNA better, so the J call may be wrong. The CDR3 loop spans 14 amino acids. CDR1 and CDR2 (germline): SGHRS, YFSETQ. In DNA form, the CDR3 reads TGCGCCAGCACTGATATGGGCAGGGAAGAGACCCAGTACTTC. Residues: CASTDMGREETQYF.

The table lists this clonotype with a few counts. This chain links TRBV19 with TRBJ1-1; D call uncertain. The CDR3 totals 12 residues. V lost 1 base and J lost 7, with 7 bases in between. Germline V CDR1 and CDR2: LNHDA, SQIVND (reference sequence). The CDR3 nucleotides read TGTGCCAGTAGTATAGGGCGGGGTGAAGCTTTCTTT. Its protein product is CASSIGRGEAFF. The variable domain in full, completed from reference TRBV19 and TRBJ1-1, reads DGGITQSPKYLFRKEGQNVTLSCEQNLNHDAMYWYRQDPGQGLRLIYYSQIVNDFQKGDIAEGYSVSREKKESFPLTVTSAQKNPTAFYLCASSIGRGEAFFGQGTRLTVV.

V gene TRBV14 combines with J gene TRBJ2-7, with D possibly being TRBD2 (6 bases). This CDR3 spans 15 amino acids. Trimming removed 0 bases at V and 2 bases at J, with 11 bases between. In germline, CDR1 is SGHDN, CDR2 FVKESK. CDR3 in amino acids: CASSQEGTVAYEQYF. CDR3 nucleotide sequence: TGTGCCAGCAGCCAAGAAGGGACTGTCGCCTACGAGCAGTACTTC.

For this clonotype: Since a much larger clone is just one base distant, this may be a read error. The chain has TRBV20-1 and TRBJ2-7; possibly TRBD1 or TRBD2 for D (5 bases each). Germline loops: CDR1 DFQATT, CDR2 SNEGSKA (reference sequence). This CDR3 has 13 residues. This chain's CDR3 is CSARRAGLDERYF. DNA for the CDR3: TGCAGTGCTAGGAGGGCAGGGTTGGACGAGCGGTACTTC.